This T cell receptor (beta chain) is drawn from a study of Graves' ophthalmopathy and Graves' hyperthyroidism. Overall study: In this cohort's terms, stable hyperthyroidism meant no ophthalmopathy by 18 months of follow-up.

The ends were cut back, 3 bases at V and 2 bases at J, with 7 bases in the middle. Germline CDR1 MNHEY, CDR2 SMNVEV (reference sequence). The CDR3 extends over 13 amino acids. TCR beta CDR3 amplification used RNA transcripts. First-round RT-PCR employed HTBI primers, with a second-round multiplex PCR after it. In TCRdb, the multiplex PCR reads were re-called with MiXCR into one record per CDR3 protein. The sample lists approximately 540,000 distinct CDR3 sequences; just under 40% were seen once. Hyperthyroidism patients were newly diagnosed, under 2 months' duration, aged 18 to 65. No donor had other autoimmune disease, uncontrolled infection, pregnancy or lactation. A word on this clonotype: Its target is unknown.

Study findings and constraints: Researchers report that a 13-signature model separated ophthalmopathy from stable hyperthyroidism, posting 85% to 90% sensitivity and more than 70% specificity.

The receptor was derived from an adult man with Graves' hyperthyroidism. V gene TRBV27 combines with J gene TRBJ2-5; D gene uncertain. Sequencing used peripheral blood or thyroid tissue (not recorded which). CDR3 amino acids: CASSFRPQETQYF. The CDR3 nucleotides are TGTGCCAGCAGTTTTAGGCCACAAGAGACCCAGTACTTC.